The 12 T cell receptor beta chains below come from one sample, sequenced in a study of blood T cell repertoires in COVID-19. Repertoires were generated with immunoSEQ multiplex PCR, while TCRdb's copy carries only in-frame clones and drops some. In the table there are over 200,000 clones, 80% to 95% of which are singletons. Input material: peripheral blood. All receptors derive from a man between 60 and 70 years old with COVID-19, enrolled during active disease.

As regards this clone: Other DNA variants within this sample encode the same CDR3. J is TRBJ1-2 and V is TRBV28, with 7 bases that match TRBD1. V trimming: 4 bases; J trimming: 2 bases; junction bases outside the gene matches: 7. The CDR3 has 15 residues. Germline CDR1 MDHEN, CDR2 SYDVKM. CDR3 region: CASSSRGTANYGYTF. For the CDR3, the DNA is TGTGCCAGCAGTTCCCGCGGGACAGCAAACTATGGCTACACCTTC.

The chain combines TRBV21-1 with TRBJ2-7; TRBD2 is the table's D call and was not checked against the DNA. TRBV21-1 is shown as a pseudogene. The CDR3 loop spans 16 amino acids. The CDR3 nucleotides read TGTGCCAGCAGCAAAAGGCGGCGTAGCGGGCCCTACGAGCAGTACTTC. Translated, it gives CASSKRRRSGPYEQYF.

The chain employs TRBV29-1 and TRBJ1-4; 8 bases agree with TRBD1. There are 16 residues in the CDR3. Germline values: CDR1 SQVTM, CDR2 ANQGSEA. Trimming at V came to 7 bases and at J to 0 bases, leaving 10 bases not matched to a gene. CDR3 sequence: CSALQGGGATNEKLFF. DNA for the CDR3: TGCAGCGCCCTACAGGGGGGTGGAGCAACTAATGAAAAACTGTTTTTT.

This clone was observed a single time. The V gene is TRBV10-2, the J gene TRBJ2-5, with 9 bases fitting TRBD2. With V trimmed by 8 bases and J by 5 bases, 9 bases remained unmatched. The CDR3 totals 14 residues. Germline CDR1 WSHSY, CDR2 SAAADI. The CDR3 DNA reads TGCGCCAGCCGCCTCGCGGGGGGGTCGGAGACCCAGTACTTC. Encoded protein: CASRLAGGSETQYF.

This chain joins TRBV29-1 and TRBJ1-3; D is unclear. The CDR3 is made up of 14 amino acids. V was shortened by 6 bases and J by 0 bases, with 12 bases between the two germline ends. Germline-derived CDR1 and CDR2 are SQVTM and ANQGSEA. Here the CDR3 DNA reads TGCAGCGTGCAGACGGGTGTCTCTGGAAACACCATATATTTT. As protein: CSVQTGVSGNTIYF.

This chain links TRBV10-3 with TRBJ1-5; 8 nucleotides agree with TRBD1. The junction had 4 bases not matched to a gene; V was cut back by 8 bases and J by 4 bases. Looked up from germline, CDR1 is ENHRY and CDR2 is SYGVKD. CDR3 length equals 13 residues. As DNA, the CDR3 is TGTGCCATCGGTGGACAGGGAAATCAGCCCCAGCATTTT. Its translation is CAIGGQGNQPQHF.

CDR3 bases: TGCAGTGCTAGAGATCTTACTGAAGCTTTCTTT. Its translation: CSARDLTEAFF. The chain recombines TRBV20-1 with TRBJ1-1; D not resolved. Germline CDR1 is DFQATT and CDR2 is SNEGSKA (reference sequence). V shed 0 bases and J shed 5 bases, with 4 bases lying between them. The CDR3 has 11 amino acids.

The chain uses TRBV5-4 and TRBJ1-3, with D unresolved. The CDR3 loop spans 15 amino acids. The V gene's germline CDR1 is SGHNT and CDR2 YYREEE (reference sequence). V lost 3 bases and J 2 bases, leaving 12 bases between the germline ends. The CDR3 reads CASSSDLLTGNTIYF. The CDR3 DNA is TGTGCCAGCAGCTCTGATCTACTGACTGGAAACACCATATATTTT.

The chain couples TRBV18 to TRBJ1-2; a possible D gene is TRBD1 (5 bases). Per the germline V gene, CDR1 is KGHSH and CDR2 is LQKENI. The V and J ends lost 2 bases and 7 bases respectively, with 14 bases between them. The CDR3 is 14 amino acids. The CDR3 spells CASSPNRSLGGYTF. The DNA for the CDR3 is TGTGCCAGCTCACCAAACAGGTCCCTGGGTGGCTACACCTTC.

V and J are TRBV18 and TRBJ1-6, with D maybe TRBD1 (6 bases). The germline CDR1 and CDR2 sequences are KGHSH and LQKENI. The CDR3 contains 15 residues. The ends were cut back, 2 bases at V and 9 bases at J, with 14 bases in the middle. The DNA of the CDR3 is TGTGCCAGCTCACCAGGACAGCGTCACGCTTCACCCCTCCACTTT. Translation gives CASSPGQRHASPLHF.

This clone was seen only once. The chain recombines TRBV23-1 with TRBJ1-2; D remains unclear. TRBV23-1 is flagged as an ORF with uncertain function. This CDR3 comprises 13 residues. V was clipped by 4 bases and J by 4 bases, with 10 bases between them. The CDR3 DNA sequence: TGCGCCAGCAGTCGTCGGGATCTCTATGGCTACACCTTC. This codes for CASSRRDLYGYTF.

The chain links TRBV19 to TRBJ2-1, with TRBD2 matching 10 bases. Germline assignment: CDR1 LNHDA and CDR2 SQIVND (reference sequence). J gave up 6 bases and V 1 base, and 9 bases lay outside the gene matches. The CDR3 is 17 residues long. In DNA form, the CDR3 reads TGTGCCAGTAGTATAGTACTAGCGGGGACCTTTACCAATGAGCAGTTCTTC. Protein sequence: CASSIVLAGTFTNEQFF.